This T cell receptor beta chain emerged from a study of glioma-infiltrating T cells after dendritic cell vaccination. The time point was: after dendritic cell vaccination, including at tumor progression/relapse. PBMC sampling occurred before vaccination, two weeks after the third dose, and at progression. CDR3 length: 13 amino acids. V trimming: 6 bases; J trimming: 9 bases; junction bases outside the gene matches: 8. Germline CDR1 reads SNHLY; CDR2 reads FYNNEI. Primers: 60 V beta forward and 13 J beta reverse. The protocol was immunoSEQ multiplex PCR, while the TCRdb copy is restricted to in-frame clones and leaves out a portion. The repertoire holds over 80,000 clones, approximately 80% seen once, with roughly 2.1% in the top ten.

The source is a human donor with glioblastoma. V usage is TRBV2 and J usage is TRBJ2-4; 7 nucleotides align to TRBD1. The sequences come from blood, collected after dendritic cell vaccination. CDR3 sequence reads: CASSVGQEVIQYF. CDR3 coding DNA: TGTGCCAGCAGCGTCGGACAGGAGGTCATTCAGTACTTC.